This T cell receptor beta chain was recovered during a study of cytomegalovirus exposure and HLA in healthy donors. Study-level findings and limits: The study put 150 or so TCR beta chains on its list as cytomegalovirus-associated. A later look showed TCR association rates differing by HLA locus, highest for DRB1 and lowest for HLA-C.

A note on this clone: Its antigen is undetermined.

It was with 60 Vbeta and 13 Jbeta primers that the PCR ran. Produced via immunoSEQ multiplex PCR; TCRdb's table is partial and in-frame only. The table lists 90,000 to 120,000 clones, 55% to 75% of them singletons. Germline V gene data show CDR1 as SNHLY and CDR2 as FYNNEI. V lost 6 bases to trimming and J lost 3 bases; unmatched junction nucleotides: 2. CDR3 length equals 14 residues. Sequenced: PBMCs. The source is a man aged 30-40 years in good health and CMV-seropositive. The rearrangement uses TRBV2 and TRBJ2-1; 10 bases line up with TRBD2. CDR3 amino acids: CASSLAGVYNEQFF. CDR3 in DNA: TGTGCCAGCAGCCTAGCGGGGGTCTACAATGAGCAGTTCTTC.